Following are 20 T cell receptor beta chains from one sample sequenced in a study of blood T cells in healthy people across ages. Sample-barcoded 5' priming and a J-beta primer mix drove a second PCR of roughly 6 to 12 cycles. TCRdb ran MiXCR on the 5' RACE reads and lists one entry per CDR3 protein. The sample shows about 640,000 distinct CDR3 sequences, approximately 59% of them seen only once. The sequenced sample consisted of blood. Receptor source: a man aged 55 to 70 in good health.

This clonotype was seen once. The V gene is TRBV24-1, the J gene TRBJ2-5; possible D gene TRBD1, 6 bases. The V gene lost 0 bases and the J gene lost 3 bases, with 10 bases spanning the gap. The CDR3 spans 15 residues. CDR1 and CDR2 from the germline V gene are KGHDR and SFDVKD. CDR3 region: CATSDLQGLEETQYF. In DNA, the CDR3 is TGTGCCACCAGTGATTTGCAGGGGCTAGAAGAGACCCAGTACTTC.

The chain carries TRBV12-3 or TRBV12-4 and TRBJ2-1; 9 bases are a match to TRBD2. This CDR3 has 14 residues. V gave up 6 bases and J gave up 9 bases; unmatched junction bases: 9. The CDR3 coding sequence is TGTGCCAGCAGACCGGCGGGAGGGAGCGGTGAGCAGTTCTTC. Its protein product is CASRPAGGSGEQFF.

This clonotype came up a few times. The rearrangement uses TRBV20-1 and TRBJ2-7, with 7 bases fitting TRBD1. The CDR3 is 13 residues long. The germline gives CDR1 DFQATT, CDR2 SNEGSKA (reference sequence). J lost 0 bases, V lost 6 bases, and 5 bases had no gene match. In DNA form, the CDR3 reads TGCAGTGCCGATAAGGGGGCCTCCTACGAGCAGTACTTC. As protein: CSADKGASYEQYF.

For this clonotype: This could be a read error, since a much larger clone is one nucleotide away. The rearrangement uses TRBV5-6 and TRBJ1-1; the D gene is possibly TRBD1 (6 bases). The CDR3 consists of 14 residues. The germline V and J ends were trimmed by 6 bases and 2 bases, with 14 bases remaining between them. Germline V CDR1 and CDR2: SGHDT, YYEEEE. The CDR3: CASNGTRGNTEAFF. The CDR3 DNA reads TGTGCCAGCAACGGGACCAGGGGCAACACTGAAGCTTTCTTT.

This clonotype was recorded a few times. The chain couples TRBV2 to TRBJ2-4; TRBD2 matches at 11 bases. This CDR3 region has 18 residues. V gave up 0 bases and J gave up 4 bases; unmatched junction bases: 8. Germline CDR1 reads SNHLY; CDR2 reads FYNNEI. This CDR3 reads CASSEAWRRLAGKNIQYF. Written as DNA, the CDR3 is TGTGCCAGCAGTGAAGCTTGGAGGAGACTAGCGGGGAAAAACATTCAGTACTTC.

This rearrangement joins TRBV27 to TRBJ2-1; 7 bases line up with TRBD1. The CDR3 consists of 14 residues. The germline V gene has CDR1 MNHEY and CDR2 SMNVEV (reference sequence). V dropped 2 bases and J dropped 5; count of bases not matched to a gene: 3. The CDR3 loop reads CASSLRQGDNEQFF. CDR3 DNA sequence: TGTGCCAGCAGTTTACGCCAGGGGGACAATGAGCAGTTCTTC.

The CDR3 DNA is TGTGCCACCAGCAGAGGGGCAGCGCGTGAGGCCCAGTACTTC. As protein: CATSRGAAREAQYF. J is TRBJ2-5 and V is TRBV15; no clear D gene. The length of the CDR3 is 14 residues. Germline V gene data show CDR1 as LNHNV and CDR2 as YYDKDF (reference sequence). Trimming took 1 base from V and 9 from J, leaving 15 bases between them.

The rearrangement joins TRBV4-2 to TRBJ2-3; D is undetermined. CDR1 and CDR2 (germline): LGHNA, YNFKEQ. CDR3 length equals 17 residues. V was shortened by 0 bases and J by 0 bases, with 13 bases between the two germline ends. In DNA form, the CDR3 reads TGTGCCAGCAGCCAAGAGCTTTCACGGGCTAGCACAGATACGCAGTATTTT. Translation: CASSQELSRASTDTQYF.

This clonotype was seen a single time. This chain connects TRBV12-3 or TRBV12-4 to TRBJ2-5; 8 nucleotides agree with TRBD2. Near its end, the DNA agrees better with TRBJ2-7, so the J call may be wrong. The CDR3 is 14 residues long. CDR3 loop: CASTSGSQSSEQYF. The CDR3 DNA sequence: TGTGCCAGCACTAGCGGGTCCCAGTCTTCCGAGCAGTACTTC.

This clonotype has just a few counts. The V gene is TRBV3-1, the J gene TRBJ2-7; D is uncertain. The CDR3 has 13 amino acids. From germline, CDR1 is LGHDT and CDR2 YNNKEL (reference sequence). V lost 3 bases, J lost 3 bases, and 9 bases lay in between. The CDR3 loop reads CASSQLNVYEQYF. In DNA, the CDR3 is TGTGCCAGCAGCCAGTTAAATGTCTACGAGCAGTACTTC.

This clonotype was observed a single time. The rearrangement links TRBV11-3 to TRBJ2-3, with 13 positions matching TRBD2. V lost 1 base and J lost 2; bases outside the gene matches: 6. Per germline, CDR1 SGHNT and CDR2 YENEEA. This CDR3 contains 18 residues. CDR3 DNA: TGTGCCAGCAGCTTAGCTCGGACTAGCGGGGGTTACACAGATACGCAGTATTTT. This gives the protein CASSLARTSGGYTDTQYF.

This clonotype has only a few counts. The V call is TRBV28, the J call TRBJ2-1; 10 bases are shared with TRBD2. Trimming cost V 5 bases and J 8 bases; bases outside gene matches: 12. The CDR3 consists of 16 residues. The germline CDR1 and CDR2 sequences are MDHEN and SYDVKM. For the CDR3, the DNA is TGTGCCAGCAGTGGAGAGAAGCGGGGGGGCCGAGATGAGCAGTTCTTC. Translation: CASSGEKRGGRDEQFF.

The rearrangement uses TRBV25-1 and TRBJ2-2, with D unclear. The CDR3 spans 15 residues. The germline gives CDR1 MGHDK, CDR2 SYGVNS. The germline V and J ends were trimmed by 1 base and 8 bases, with 14 bases remaining between them. CDR3: CASSESHPVNGELFF. The CDR3 nucleotides read TGTGCCAGCAGTGAATCCCACCCGGTGAATGGGGAGCTGTTTTTT.

The J gene is TRBJ2-1, the V gene TRBV25-1; 16 bases map to TRBD2. Germline trimming cut 3 bases from V and 0 bases from J; bases unmatched to any gene: 5. Germline CDR1 and CDR2: MGHDK and SYGVNS. The CDR3 consists of 19 residues. In nucleotides, the CDR3 is TGTGCCAGCAGTGATCCCGGGACTAGCGGGGGGGTCTCCTACAATGAGCAGTTCTTC. Amino acids: CASSDPGTSGGVSYNEQFF.

This clonotype was detected only a few times. One junction end does not reproduce the germline sequence, and a read error may be involved. CDR3 sequence (DNA): TGTGCCAGCAGCTTGGTGAGCGGGAGCTACAATGAGCAGTTCTTC. Amino acid sequence: CASSLVSGSYNEQFF. The chain joins TRBV5-1 to TRBJ2-1; 8 nucleotides line up with TRBD2. The CDR3 runs 15 residues. Germline V CDR1 and CDR2: SGHRS, YFSETQ.

This clonotype was detected only a few times. The chain combines TRBV25-1 with TRBJ1-6; D not resolved. This CDR3 contains 14 residues. V lost 3 bases and J lost 7, with 10 bases in between. Germline V gene lookup returns CDR1 MGHDK and CDR2 SYGVNS. CDR3 nucleotide sequence: TGTGCCAGCAGTGATCCCCGTGGGAATTCACCCCTCCACTTT. This encodes CASSDPRGNSPLHF.

V gene TRBV7-9 combines with J gene TRBJ2-5; no definite D call. Trimming left V 5 bases short and J 9 bases short, with 16 bases between. Germline assignment: CDR1 SEHNR and CDR2 FQNEAQ (reference sequence). The CDR3 length is 13 residues. CDR3 region: CASSPGGPWAQYF. In DNA form, the CDR3 reads TGTGCCAGCAGCCCAGGTGGACCCTGGGCCCAGTACTTC.

The chain couples TRBV11-2 to TRBJ1-1; D call uncertain. Germline V lookup: CDR1 SGHAT, CDR2 FQNNGV. Trimming stripped 2 bases from V and 7 bases from J, with 5 bases between. The CDR3 consists of 11 residues. In DNA form, the CDR3 reads TGTGCCAGCAGCTTATTTGTTGAAGCTTTCTTT. Its translation is CASSLFVEAFF.

The V call is TRBV6-1, the J call TRBJ1-4; D might be TRBD1 (5 bases). The ends were cut back, 10 bases at V and 8 bases at J, with 17 bases in the middle. Germline lookup yields CDR1 MNHNS and CDR2 SASEGT. The CDR3 loop spans 13 amino acids. DNA for the CDR3: TGTGCCACCTCTTGGGGGATTGGCGAAAAACTGTTTTTT. It encodes CATSWGIGEKLFF.

CDR3 in amino acids: CASSIRDRDPEQYF. DNA for the CDR3: TGCGCCAGCAGCATCCGGGACAGGGACCCCGAGCAGTACTTC. The J gene is TRBJ2-7, the V gene TRBV5-1; 9 nucleotides line up with TRBD1. The CDR3 contains 14 residues. The J segment lost 6 bases and the V segment lost 4 bases, leaving 8 bases of the junction unmatched. The germline gives CDR1 SGHRS, CDR2 YFSETQ.